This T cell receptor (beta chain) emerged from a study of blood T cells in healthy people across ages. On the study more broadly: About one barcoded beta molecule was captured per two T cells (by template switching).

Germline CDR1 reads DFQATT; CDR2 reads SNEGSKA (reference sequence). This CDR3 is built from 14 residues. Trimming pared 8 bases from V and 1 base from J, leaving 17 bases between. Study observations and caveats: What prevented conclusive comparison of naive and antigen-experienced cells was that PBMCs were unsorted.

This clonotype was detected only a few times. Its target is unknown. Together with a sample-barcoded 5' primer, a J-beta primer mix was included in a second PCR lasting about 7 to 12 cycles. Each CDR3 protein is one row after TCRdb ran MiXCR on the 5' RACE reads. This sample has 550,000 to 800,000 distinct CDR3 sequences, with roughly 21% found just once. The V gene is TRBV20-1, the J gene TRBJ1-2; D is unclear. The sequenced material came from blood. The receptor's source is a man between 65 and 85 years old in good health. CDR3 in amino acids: CSISPGSNNYGYTF. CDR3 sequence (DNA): TGCAGTATAAGCCCCGGCAGTAATAACTATGGCTACACCTTC.